This T cell receptor (beta chain) came from a study of shared T cell receptors in the human thymus. This CDR3 is 14 amino acids long. CDR1 and CDR2 (germline): SGHNT, YYREEE (reference sequence). J gave up 5 bases and V 3 bases, and 3 bases lay outside the gene matches. Clones were sequenced by immunoSEQ multiplex PCR, and TCRdb holds only the in-frame ones, with some missing. The sample contains about 660,000 clones, around 89% of which appear only once. These same data were also listed under a study on human thymus T cells. This second study says: Immunologically healthy infants in Finland undergoing congenital heart defect surgery were the donors. In corrective heart surgery, resections were taken, and these provided the thymus tissue. Apparent skewing of V and J gene usage characterized both thymic and blood repertoires. Thymic TCR repertoires of unrelated people reportedly overlapped highly.

This TCR came from a boy younger than two with a congenital heart defect. This chain uses TRBV5-4 with TRBJ2-1; 9 bases fit TRBD2. Material for sequencing was thymocytes. CDR3 in amino acids: CASSSGLADNEQFF. CDR3 in DNA: TGTGCCAGCAGCTCGGGACTAGCAGACAATGAGCAGTTCTTC.